This TCR beta chain was recorded in a study of T-cell memory formation after mild COVID-19. V shed 1 base, J shed 0 bases, and the junction held 11 bases outside the gene matches. CDR1 is DFQATT and CDR2 is SNEGSKA in the germline V gene (reference sequence). This CDR3 spans 17 amino acids. As for this clonotype: The antigen remains undetermined.

5'RACE with constant-segment primers yielded barcoded, UMI-tagged TCR alpha and TCR beta cDNA libraries. TCRdb redid the calling of the 5' RACE reads with MiXCR, one entry per CDR3 protein. In the table there are about 430,000 distinct CDR3 sequences, approximately 19% of which are singletons. Study findings and constraints: For second-wave clones that peaked at day 37, SARS-CoV-2 specificity went unverified. Detection of some responders pre-infection suggested pre-existing cross-reactive memory T cells participated.

The receptor comes from a man aged 18 to 30 who had mild COVID-19 (a few samples of this study predate the infection). Cell type and time point are not known. Sequencing was performed on PBMCs or a T cell subset sorted from them (not recorded which). The V and J genes are TRBV20-1 and TRBJ2-7, with TRBD2 matching over 8 bases. This CDR3 is CSARAPSGTRNSYEQYF. CDR3 nucleotides: TGCAGTGCTAGAGCTCCTTCCGGGACTAGGAACTCCTACGAGCAGTACTTC.